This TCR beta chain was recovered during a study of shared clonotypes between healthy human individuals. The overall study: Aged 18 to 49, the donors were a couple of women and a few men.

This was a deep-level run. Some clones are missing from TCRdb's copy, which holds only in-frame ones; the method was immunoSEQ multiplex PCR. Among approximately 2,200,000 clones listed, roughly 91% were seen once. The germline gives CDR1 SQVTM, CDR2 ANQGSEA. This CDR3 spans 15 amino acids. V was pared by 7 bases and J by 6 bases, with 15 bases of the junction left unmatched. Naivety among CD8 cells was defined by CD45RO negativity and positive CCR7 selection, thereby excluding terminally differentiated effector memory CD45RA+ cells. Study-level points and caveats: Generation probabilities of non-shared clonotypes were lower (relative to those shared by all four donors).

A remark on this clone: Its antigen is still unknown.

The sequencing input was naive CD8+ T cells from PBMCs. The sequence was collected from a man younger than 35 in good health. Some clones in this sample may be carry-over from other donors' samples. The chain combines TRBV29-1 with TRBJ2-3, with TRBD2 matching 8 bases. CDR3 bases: TGCAGCGGGAACGGACTAGCTCCCTCCACGGATACGCAGTATTTT. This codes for CSGNGLAPSTDTQYF.